The following is a T cell receptor (beta chain) sequence with its context. The data stem from a study of blood T cell repertoires in COVID-19. Study-level information: The United States, Italy and Spain provided the acute and convalescent COVID-19 samples.

Clones were sequenced by immunoSEQ multiplex PCR, and TCRdb holds only the in-frame ones, with some missing. Of around 180,000 clones in the sample, 75% to 90% are singletons; the top ten hold 3% to 4%. The sequence derives from a man in his 60s with acute or convalescent COVID-19. Sequencing was carried out using peripheral blood.

CDR3 bases: TGTGCCAGCAGTGAACTGCGGGAGGCCGGGGAGCTGTTTTTT. As protein: CASSELREAGELFF. The gene calls are TRBV2 and TRBJ2-2, with 8 bases matching TRBD2. The junction had 2 bases not matched to a gene; V was cut back by 2 bases and J by 6 bases. The CDR3 consists of 14 residues. Germline loops: CDR1 SNHLY, CDR2 FYNNEI.